This T cell receptor beta chain was obtained from a study of T cells in Graves' hyperthyroidism and ophthalmopathy. Study-level points and caveats: Expanded thyroid clonotypes (above 0.001) were mostly also found in blood.

Amplification of TCR beta CDR3 regions was performed using RNA transcripts as template. First-round RT-PCR with HTBI primers amplified the TCR CDR3 region. Via MiXCR, TCRdb re-called the multiplex PCR reads, giving one row per CDR3 protein. The sample carries hundreds of thousands of distinct CDR3 sequences, about 14% recorded once. With regard to this clonotype: Its target is unknown.

The clonotype comes from a man aged 18 to 29 with Graves' ophthalmopathy. Sequencing was done on a sample of blood.

Here the CDR3 DNA reads TGTGCCAGCAGGGGACTCACGGGGATGGATACGCAGTATTTT. This gives the protein CASRGLTGMDTQYF. The V gene is TRBV2, the J gene TRBJ2-3; D may be TRBD2 (6 bases). CDR1 SNHLY and CDR2 FYNNEI come from the germline V gene. V lost 6 bases to trimming and J lost 6 bases, with 16 bases between them. The CDR3 consists of 14 residues.